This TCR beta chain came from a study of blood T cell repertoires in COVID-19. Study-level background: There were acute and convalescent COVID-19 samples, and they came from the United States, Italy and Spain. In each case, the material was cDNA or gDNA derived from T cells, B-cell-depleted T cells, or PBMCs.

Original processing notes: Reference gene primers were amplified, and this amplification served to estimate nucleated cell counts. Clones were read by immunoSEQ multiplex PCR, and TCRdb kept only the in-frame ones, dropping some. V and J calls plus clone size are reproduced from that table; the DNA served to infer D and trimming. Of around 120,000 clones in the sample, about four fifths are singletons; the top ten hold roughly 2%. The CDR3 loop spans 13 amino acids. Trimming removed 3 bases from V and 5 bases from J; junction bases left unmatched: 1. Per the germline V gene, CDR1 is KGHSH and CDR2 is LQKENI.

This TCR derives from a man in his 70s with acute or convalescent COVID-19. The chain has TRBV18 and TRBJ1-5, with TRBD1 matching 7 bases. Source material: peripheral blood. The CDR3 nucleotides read TGTGCCAGCTCACCTGACAGGGATCAGCCCCAGCATTTT. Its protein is CASSPDRDQPQHF.